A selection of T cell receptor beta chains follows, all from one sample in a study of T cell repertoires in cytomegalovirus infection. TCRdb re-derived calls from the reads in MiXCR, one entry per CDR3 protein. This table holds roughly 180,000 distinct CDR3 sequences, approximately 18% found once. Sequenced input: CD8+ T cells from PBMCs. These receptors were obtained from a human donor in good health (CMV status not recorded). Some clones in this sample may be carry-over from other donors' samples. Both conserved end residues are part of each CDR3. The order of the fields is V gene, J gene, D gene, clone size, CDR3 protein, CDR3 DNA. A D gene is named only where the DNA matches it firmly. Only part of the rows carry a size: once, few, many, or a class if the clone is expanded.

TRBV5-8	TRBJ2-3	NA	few	CASSLFQATSTDTQYF	TGTGCCAGCAGCTTGTTTCAAGCGACCAGCACAGATACGCAGTATTTT
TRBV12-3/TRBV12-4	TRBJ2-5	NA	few	CASWLEGGQETQYF	TGTGCCAGCTGGCTGGAAGGGGGCCAAGAGACCCAGTACTTC
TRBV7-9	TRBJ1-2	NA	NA	CASTGPSAGNYGYTF	TGTGCCAGCACCGGGCCCTCGGCAGGCAATTATGGCTACACCTTC
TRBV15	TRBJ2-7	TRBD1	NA	CATSRQGDDDEQYF	TGTGCCACCAGCAGACAGGGGGACGACGACGAGCAGTACTTC
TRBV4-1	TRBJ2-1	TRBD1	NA	CASSLGQGYNNEQFF	TGCGCCAGCAGTCTCGGACAGGGGTACAACAATGAGCAGTTCTTC
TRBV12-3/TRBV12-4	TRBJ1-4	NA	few	CASSLAGSNEKLFF	TGTGCCAGCAGTTTAGCGGGGTCTAATGAAAAACTGTTTTTT
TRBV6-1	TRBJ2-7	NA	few	CASTPSAGPVEQYF	TGTGCCAGCACCCCCTCGGCAGGGCCAGTCGAGCAGTACTTC
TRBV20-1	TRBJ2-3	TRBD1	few	CSASGQGASWDTQYF	TGCAGTGCTAGTGGGCAGGGGGCCAGCTGGGATACGCAGTATTTT
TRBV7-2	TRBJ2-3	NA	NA	CASSSYPSRTGYLDTQYF	TGTGCCAGCAGCTCTTACCCCTCCCGGACTGGGTACTTAGATACGCAGTATTTT
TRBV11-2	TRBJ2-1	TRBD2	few	CASSRAPSGGATYNEQFF	TGTGCCAGCAGCCGTGCACCGAGCGGGGGGGCCACCTACAATGAGCAGTTCTTC